What follows is one TCR beta chain and its context. Study processing details: Counts of nucleated cells, estimated from reference gene primer amplification, were obtained. Here immunoSEQ multiplex PCR was the method, and the copy in TCRdb shows in-frame clones only, minus some. V and J calls and clone size come straight from that table; D and trimming were deduced from the DNA. The data contain roughly 180,000 clones, approximately 90% of them singletons. The sample belongs to a study of blood T cell repertoires in COVID-19. Study at large: From the United States, Italy and Spain came samples of acute and convalescent COVID-19. Sample material is recorded as cDNA or gDNA derived from T cells, B-cell-depleted T cells, or PBMCs.

Germline CDR1 SGDLS, CDR2 YYNGEE. V dropped 1 base and J dropped 5; count of bases not matched to a gene: 12. The CDR3 is 17 amino acids. The V gene is TRBV9, the J gene TRBJ2-5; 9 nucleotides match TRBD2. The sequence was collected from a man between 18 and 35 years old with acute or convalescent COVID-19. Sequencing was done on a sample of peripheral blood. CDR3 sequence (DNA): TGTGCCAGCAGCGTATTGGGTTCGCGGGGGGGCTGGGAGACCCAGTACTTC. Amino acids: CASSVLGSRGGWETQYF.